What follows are 8 T cell receptor beta chains derived from one specimen sequenced in a study of identical twins. TCRdb redid the calling of the 5' RACE reads with MiXCR, one entry per CDR3 protein. This sample has about 1.7 million distinct CDR3 sequences, with about 32% found just once. Sequencing used cord blood. All receptors come from a newborn girl in good health.

This clonotype came up a few times. The rearrangement uses TRBV7-6 and TRBJ1-6; tentatively, D is TRBD1 (5 bases). Deletions cut 2 bases from V and 5 bases from J, with 16 bases between. This CDR3 is built from 17 residues. CDR1 is SGHVS, CDR2 FNYEAQ, per germline. This CDR3 reads CASSLYPKGHNNSPLHF. The CDR3 bases are TGTGCCAGCAGCTTATACCCCAAGGGGCATAATAATTCACCCCTCCACTTT.

A few counts support this clonotype. The chain carries TRBV6-5 and TRBJ2-1, with D possibly TRBD2 on 6 matching bases. Between the trimmed V and J ends, which lost 6 bases and 1 base, there was a span of 16 bases. The CDR3 spans 16 residues. The V gene's germline CDR1 is MNHEY and CDR2 SVGAGI. CDR3 sequence: CASSPGPGVSYNEQFF. The CDR3 DNA reads TGTGCCAGCAGCCCCGGCCCGGGAGTATCCTACAATGAGCAGTTCTTC.

This clonotype was counted a few times. This chain links TRBV6-1 with TRBJ1-5; 7 bases are a match to TRBD1. This CDR3 is 14 amino acids long. CDR1 and CDR2 (germline): MNHNS, SASEGT. With V trimmed by 7 bases and J by 5 bases, 8 bases remained unmatched. The DNA for the CDR3 is TGTGCCAGCATCCGGACAGGACCGGATCAGCCCCAGCATTTT. It is translated as CASIRTGPDQPQHF.

V gene TRBV4-2 combines with J gene TRBJ2-2; D is unresolved. The V gene's germline CDR1 is LGHNA and CDR2 YNFKEQ. The CDR3 length is 16 residues. V lost 0 bases, J lost 6 bases, and 14 bases lay in between. CDR3 protein: CASSQDWPREPGELFF. CDR3 in DNA: TGTGCCAGCAGCCAAGATTGGCCAAGAGAACCCGGGGAGCTGTTTTTT.

The chain employs TRBV20-1 and TRBJ2-1, with 9 bases matching TRBD2. V gave up 5 bases and J gave up 4 bases; unmatched junction bases: 9. The CDR3 loop spans 15 amino acids. Germline V gives CDR1 DFQATT, CDR2 SNEGSKA (reference sequence). For the CDR3, the DNA is TGCAGTGCTGGGGCGGGTCTAGCGGGGTACAATGAGCAGTTCTTC. Translated: CSAGAGLAGYNEQFF.

The V gene is TRBV4-2, the J gene TRBJ1-1; possibly TRBD1 for D (6 bases). This CDR3 contains 14 residues. Trimming shortened V by 2 bases and J by 3 bases, and 10 bases separated the two germline ends. Germline CDR1 is LGHNA and CDR2 is YNFKEQ. The CDR3 reads CASSQQGRDTEAFF. The CDR3 DNA reads TGTGCCAGCAGCCAACAGGGGAGGGACACTGAAGCTTTCTTT.

This chain links TRBV3-1 with TRBJ1-1; no clear D gene. The CDR3 covers 15 residues. Germline V gene lookup returns CDR1 LGHDT and CDR2 YNNKEL (reference sequence). Trimming left V 5 bases short and J 3 bases short, with 16 bases between. Written as DNA, the CDR3 is TGTGCCAGCAGCGGATACAGTCTTGGGGACACTGAAGCTTTCTTT. This codes for CASSGYSLGDTEAFF.

The chain links TRBV29-1 to TRBJ1-2, with D possibly TRBD1 on 5 matching bases. This CDR3 contains 12 residues. Deletions cut 5 bases from V and 8 bases from J, with 15 bases between. Germline V gene data show CDR1 as SQVTM and CDR2 as ANQGSEA. CDR3 amino acids: CSVKGWGAGYTF. CDR3 DNA: TGCAGCGTTAAAGGCTGGGGCGCAGGCTACACCTTC.